The 25 T cell receptor beta chains presented below share a single source sample, sequenced in a study of T cell responses to AZD1222 COVID-19 vaccine. Here immunoSEQ multiplex PCR was the method, and the copy in TCRdb shows in-frame clones only, minus some. This table holds some 130,000 clones, 93% found once. The material was peripheral blood, obtained on day 0 of AZD1222 vaccination. These receptors were collected from an adult in good health.

The rearrangement links TRBV6-5 to TRBJ1-2; D call uncertain. Germline assignment: CDR1 MNHEY and CDR2 SVGAGI. This CDR3 is built from 12 residues. The V and J ends lost 7 bases and 4 bases respectively, with 10 bases between them. CDR3 protein: CASTRDGYGYTF. The CDR3 nucleotides are TGTGCCAGCACCCGCGACGGCTATGGCTACACCTTC.

The chain employs TRBV13 and TRBJ2-7, with D tentatively TRBD2 (5 bases). CDR1 and CDR2 from the germline V gene are PRHDT and FYEKMQ (reference sequence). CDR3 size: 15 residues. The V and J ends lost 2 bases and 5 bases respectively, with 16 bases between them. Here the CDR3 DNA reads TGTGCCAGCAGCTTACGTGTGGGAGCGTATAACGAGCAGTACTTC. Translation: CASSLRVGAYNEQYF.

This clone is a singleton in its sample. The chain carries TRBV30 and TRBJ2-5; D is undetermined. There are 13 residues in the CDR3. The germline V gene encodes CDR1 GTSNPN and CDR2 SVGIG (reference sequence). With 1 base removed from V and 3 bases from J, the gap between germline ends came to 9 bases. The CDR3 DNA sequence: TGTGCCTGGAGTGAGGGCCAGGAAGAGACCCAGTACTTC. It is translated as CAWSEGQEETQYF.

The chain has TRBV20-1 and TRBJ1-3; D uncertain. V was cut by 3 bases and J by 1 base, with 4 bases left in between. The CDR3 contains 12 residues. CDR1 is DFQATT, CDR2 SNEGSKA, per germline (reference sequence). CDR3 sequence reads: CSASGSGNTIYF. CDR3 nucleotides: TGCAGTGCTAGTGGTTCTGGAAACACCATATATTTT.

The rearrangement uses TRBV6-5 and TRBJ1-1; 7 positions match TRBD1. The CDR3 sequence is 14 residues long. V lost 4 bases, J lost 3 bases, and 5 bases stayed unmatched. CDR1 MNHEY and CDR2 SVGAGI come from the germline V gene. The CDR3 loop reads CASSLTGSDTEAFF. The CDR3 DNA is TGTGCCAGCAGTTTGACAGGGTCAGACACTGAAGCTTTCTTT.

This clone was recorded only once. V usage is TRBV12-3 or TRBV12-4 and J usage is TRBJ2-2; D not resolved. Trimming cost V 6 bases and J 9 bases, with 11 bases left between them. This CDR3 region has 12 residues. The CDR3 loop reads CASSSHRRELFF. DNA of the CDR3: TGTGCCAGCAGCTCGCATCGGAGGGAGCTGTTTTTT.

The rearrangement joins TRBV6-2 or TRBV6-3 to TRBJ2-7, with 7 bases fitting TRBD2. Germline lookup yields CDR1 MNHEY and CDR2 SVGEGT. The ends lost 0 bases at V and 2 bases at J; junction bases unmatched: 10. This CDR3 has 17 amino acids. The CDR3 region is CASSYSNPGRPTYEQYF. DNA for the CDR3: TGTGCCAGCAGTTACTCGAATCCCGGGAGGCCCACCTACGAGCAGTACTTC.

This chain joins TRBV28 and TRBJ1-1; 8 bases are a match to TRBD1. V dropped 7 bases and J dropped 5; count of bases not matched to a gene: 12. CDR1 and CDR2 (germline): MDHEN, SYDVKM. This CDR3 spans 15 amino acids. The CDR3 nucleotides read TGTGCCAGCACCCAGGGTTGGACAGGGCTGACTGAAGCTTTCTTT. It encodes CASTQGWTGLTEAFF.

Written as DNA, the CDR3 is TGTGCCAGCAGCTTAGGACAGGGTTGTCGGTATAGCAATCAGCCCCAGCATTTT. Amino acids: CASSLGQGCRYSNQPQHF. This chain uses TRBV11-3 with TRBJ1-5; TRBD1 matches 7 bases. The CDR3 is 18 residues long. CDR1 and CDR2 (germline): SGHNT, YENEEA. The J segment lost 0 bases and the V segment lost 1 base, leaving 9 bases of the junction unmatched.

V usage is TRBV14 and J usage is TRBJ2-3; weak D call: TRBD2 (5 bases). V was cut by 0 bases and J by 0 bases, with 13 bases left in between. This CDR3 is 17 amino acids long. Germline V gene lookup returns CDR1 SGHDN and CDR2 FVKESK. Here the CDR3 DNA reads TGTGCCAGCAGCCAAGATCTTGCCGAGGGTAGCACAGATACGCAGTATTTT. Translated, it gives CASSQDLAEGSTDTQYF.

V is TRBV24-1 and J is TRBJ2-7; maybe TRBD2 (6 bases). The CDR3 runs to 14 residues. Germline CDR1 reads KGHDR; CDR2 reads SFDVKD. Trimming cost V 3 bases and J 6 bases, with 14 bases left between them. The CDR3 here is CATSDAWRDGEQYF. The CDR3 bases are TGTGCCACCAGTGATGCTTGGCGGGATGGCGAGCAGTACTTC.

The chain carries TRBV4-1 and TRBJ2-1; no firm D call. The CDR3 runs 16 residues. Trimming took 0 bases from V and 2 from J, leaving 11 bases between them. Germline assignment: CDR1 MGHRA and CDR2 YSYEKL. The chain's CDR3 is CASSQDPETAYNEQFF. The DNA of the CDR3 is TGCGCCAGCAGCCAAGATCCGGAAACCGCCTACAATGAGCAGTTCTTC.

The rearrangement links TRBV29-1 to TRBJ2-7; 9 bases line up with TRBD1. From germline, CDR1 is SQVTM and CDR2 ANQGSEA. With V trimmed by 7 bases and J by 4 bases, 8 bases remained unmatched. The CDR3 is 13 residues long. CDR3 sequence (DNA): TGCAGCGCGAGAGGGACAGGGCGGTACGAGCAGTACTTC. It is translated as CSARGTGRYEQYF.

The chain employs TRBV7-8 and TRBJ2-5; D is uncertain. Germline lookup yields CDR1 SGHVS and CDR2 FQNEAQ. V lost 2 bases and J lost 1, with 11 bases in between. This CDR3 comprises 15 residues. The CDR3 nucleotides are TGTGCCAGCAGCTTAACCTTGGGAACCCAAGAGACCCAGTACTTC. It encodes CASSLTLGTQETQYF.

The rearrangement links TRBV2 to TRBJ1-2; D is possibly TRBD1 (6 bases). V was clipped by 7 bases and J by 2 bases, with 14 bases between them. Germline V CDR1 and CDR2: SNHLY, FYNNEI. This CDR3 region has 14 residues. CDR3 protein: CASIYRDTNYGYTF. DNA for the CDR3: TGTGCCAGCATTTACCGGGACACAAACTATGGCTACACCTTC.

This clone was recorded a few times. The gene calls are TRBV5-1 and TRBJ2-7; 9 positions match TRBD2. The CDR3 is 14 residues long. In germline, CDR1 is SGHRS, CDR2 YFSETQ. J gave up 4 bases and V 6 bases, and 8 bases lay outside the gene matches. Here the CDR3 reads CASTPFSGRYEQYF. The CDR3 DNA is TGCGCCAGCACTCCATTTAGCGGGAGATACGAGCAGTACTTC.

The chain joins TRBV25-1 to TRBJ2-2; 8 positions agree with TRBD2. The CDR3 length is 17 residues. From germline, CDR1 is MGHDK and CDR2 SYGVNS. V was pared by 1 base and J by 0 bases, with 4 bases of the junction left unmatched. The CDR3 region is CASSELFSGTNTGELFF. The DNA of the CDR3 is TGTGCCAGCAGTGAATTGTTTAGCGGGACGAACACCGGGGAGCTGTTTTTT.

The DNA of the CDR3 is TGTGCCAGCAGGTATAACTATGGCTACACCTTC. It codes for CASRYNYGYTF. The rearrangement uses TRBV28 and TRBJ1-2; D not resolved. Trimming left V 6 bases short and J 1 base short, with 3 bases between. The CDR3 contains 11 residues. The V gene's germline CDR1 is MDHEN and CDR2 SYDVKM.

The V call is TRBV9, the J call TRBJ1-1, with a possible D match to TRBD1 (5 bases). The CDR3 is made up of 15 amino acids. V lost 2 bases and J 3 bases, leaving 14 bases between the germline ends. The germline gives CDR1 SGDLS, CDR2 YYNGEE. The CDR3 bases are TGTGCCAGCAGCGTGGACCCAGGGTTGTACACTGAAGCTTTCTTT. Its protein is CASSVDPGLYTEAFF.

CDR3 residues: CASSPPEALTNYGYTF. The CDR3 coding sequence is TGTGCCAGCAGCCCCCCTGAGGCGCTGACTAACTATGGCTACACCTTC. The chain links TRBV7-9 to TRBJ1-2; D gene ambiguous. The V end was cut by 5 bases, the J end by 0 bases, with 16 bases between. The CDR3 covers 16 residues. Looked up from germline, CDR1 is SEHNR and CDR2 is FQNEAQ (reference sequence). Using reference TRBV7-9 and TRBJ1-2 for the parts outside the CDR3, the full variable domain is DTGVSQNPRHKITKRGQNVTFRCDPISEHNRLYWYRQTLGQGPEFLTYFQNEAQLEKSRLLSDRFSAERPKGSFSTLEIQRTEQGDSAMYLCASSPPEALTNYGYTFGSGTRLTVV.

The rearrangement joins TRBV7-9 to TRBJ1-1; TRBD1 matches 8 bases. In germline, CDR1 is SEHNR, CDR2 FQNEAQ (reference sequence). V was pared by 8 bases and J by 7 bases, with 6 bases of the junction left unmatched. The CDR3 sequence is 12 residues long. The CDR3 DNA sequence: TGTGCCAGCGGATCAGGGGGCCTTGAAGCTTTCTTT. Translating it yields CASGSGGLEAFF.

The chain has TRBV7-9 and TRBJ2-1; 7 bases fit TRBD1. CDR1 is SEHNR, CDR2 FQNEAQ, per germline (reference sequence). The CDR3 runs to 14 residues. The V and J ends lost 5 bases and 4 bases, in that order; junction bases with no gene match: 5. CDR3 sequence (DNA): TGTGCCAGCAGCGCTCCGGGACAGTACAATGAGCAGTTCTTC. It is translated as CASSAPGQYNEQFF.

This chain links TRBV5-1 with TRBJ1-1; D gene unclear. The CDR3 runs 11 residues. The ends were cut back, 4 bases at V and 3 bases at J, with 4 bases in the middle. Germline values: CDR1 SGHRS, CDR2 YFSETQ. The CDR3 region has the DNA TGCGCCAGCAGCACGGACACTGAAGCTTTCTTT. Residues: CASSTDTEAFF.

The gene calls are TRBV5-8 and TRBJ1-1; maybe TRBD1 (5 bases). Trimming cost V 0 bases and J 7 bases, with 16 bases left between them. This CDR3 has 15 amino acids. Germline CDR1 reads SGHTS; CDR2 reads YDEGEE. CDR3: CASSLALGPGLEAFF. The CDR3 DNA reads as TGTGCCAGCAGCTTGGCCTTGGGACCCGGGCTTGAAGCTTTCTTT.

The chain carries TRBV5-1 and TRBJ2-7; TRBD1 or TRBD2 may be the D gene (5 bases each). The CDR3 extends over 16 amino acids. The ends were cut back, 2 bases at V and 7 bases at J, with 22 bases in the middle. Germline CDR1 is SGHRS and CDR2 is YFSETQ. The CDR3 reads CASSFRDSGPEEEQYF. CDR3 DNA sequence: TGCGCCAGCAGCTTCCGAGACAGCGGACCTGAGGAAGAGCAGTACTTC.